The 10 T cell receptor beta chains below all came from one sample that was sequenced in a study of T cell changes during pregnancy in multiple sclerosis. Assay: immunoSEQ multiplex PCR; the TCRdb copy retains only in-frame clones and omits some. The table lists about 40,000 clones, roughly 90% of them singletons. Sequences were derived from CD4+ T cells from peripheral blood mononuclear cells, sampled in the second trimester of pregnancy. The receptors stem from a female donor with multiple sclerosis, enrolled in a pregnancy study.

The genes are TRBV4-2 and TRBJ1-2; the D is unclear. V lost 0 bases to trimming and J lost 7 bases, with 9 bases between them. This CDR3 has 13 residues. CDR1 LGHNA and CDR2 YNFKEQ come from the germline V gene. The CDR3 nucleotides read TGTGCCAGCAGCCAAGACCGACAAGGTGGCTACACCTTC. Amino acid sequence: CASSQDRQGGYTF.

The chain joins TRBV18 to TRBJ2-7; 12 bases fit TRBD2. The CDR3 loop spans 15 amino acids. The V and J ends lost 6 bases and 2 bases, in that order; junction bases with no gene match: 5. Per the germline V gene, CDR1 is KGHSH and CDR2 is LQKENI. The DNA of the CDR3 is TGTGCCAGCTCGCGGACTAGCGGGATAGCCTACGAGCAGTACTTC. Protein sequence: CASSRTSGIAYEQYF. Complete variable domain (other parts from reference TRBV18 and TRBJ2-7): NAGVMQNPRHLVRRRGQEARLRCSPMKGHSHVYWYRQLPEEGLKFMVYLQKENIIDESGMPKERFSAEFPKEGPSILRIQQVVRGDSAAYFCASSRTSGIAYEQYFGPGTRLTVT.

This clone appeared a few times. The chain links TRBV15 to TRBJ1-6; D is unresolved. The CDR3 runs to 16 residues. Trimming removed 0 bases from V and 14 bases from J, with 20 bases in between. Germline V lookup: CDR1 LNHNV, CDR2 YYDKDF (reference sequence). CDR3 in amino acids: CATSRDLVNSPLSLHF. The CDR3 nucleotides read TGTGCCACCAGCAGAGATCTAGTGAATTCACCGTTATCCCTCCACTTT.

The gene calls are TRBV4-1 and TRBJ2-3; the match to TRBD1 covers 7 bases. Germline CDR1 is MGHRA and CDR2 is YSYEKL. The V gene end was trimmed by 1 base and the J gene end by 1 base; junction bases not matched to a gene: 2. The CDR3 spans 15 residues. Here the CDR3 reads CASSQAGQGTDTQYF. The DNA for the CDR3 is TGCGCCAGCAGCCAAGCAGGACAGGGCACAGATACGCAGTATTTT.

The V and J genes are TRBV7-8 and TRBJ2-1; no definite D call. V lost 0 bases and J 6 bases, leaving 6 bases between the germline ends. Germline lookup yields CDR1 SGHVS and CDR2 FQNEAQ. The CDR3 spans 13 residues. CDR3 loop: CASSLAFFNEQFF. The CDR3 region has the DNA TGTGCCAGCAGCTTAGCCTTCTTCAATGAGCAGTTCTTC.

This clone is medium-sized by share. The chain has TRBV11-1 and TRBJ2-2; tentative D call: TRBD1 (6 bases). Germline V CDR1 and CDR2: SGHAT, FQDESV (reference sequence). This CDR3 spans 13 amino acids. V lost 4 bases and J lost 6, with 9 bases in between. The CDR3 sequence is CASSSRTAGELFF. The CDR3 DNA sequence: TGTGCCAGCAGCTCGCGGACAGCCGGGGAGCTGTTTTTT.

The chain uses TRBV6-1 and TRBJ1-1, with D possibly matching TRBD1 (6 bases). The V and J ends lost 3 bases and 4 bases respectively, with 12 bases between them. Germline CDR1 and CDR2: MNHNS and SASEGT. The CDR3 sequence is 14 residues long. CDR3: CASSDMRGATEAFF. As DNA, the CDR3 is TGTGCCAGCAGTGATATGCGGGGGGCCACTGAAGCTTTCTTT.

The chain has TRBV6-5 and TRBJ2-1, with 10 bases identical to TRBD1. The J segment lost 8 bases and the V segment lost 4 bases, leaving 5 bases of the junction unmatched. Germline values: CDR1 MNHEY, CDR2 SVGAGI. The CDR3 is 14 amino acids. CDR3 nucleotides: TGTGCCAGCAGTTCGGGACAGGGGTTTTATGAGCAGTTCTTC. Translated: CASSSGQGFYEQFF.

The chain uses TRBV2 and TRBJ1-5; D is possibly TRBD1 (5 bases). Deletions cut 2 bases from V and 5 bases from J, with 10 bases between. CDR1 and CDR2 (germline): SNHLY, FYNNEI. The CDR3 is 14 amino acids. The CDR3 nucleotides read TGTGCCAGCAGTGAAACGACAGAGGATCAGCCCCAGCATTTT. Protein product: CASSETTEDQPQHF.

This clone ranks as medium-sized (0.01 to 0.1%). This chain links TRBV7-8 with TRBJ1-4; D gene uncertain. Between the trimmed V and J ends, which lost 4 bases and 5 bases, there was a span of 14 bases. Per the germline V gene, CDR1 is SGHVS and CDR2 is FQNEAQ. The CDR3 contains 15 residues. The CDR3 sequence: CASSYSRGRNEKLFF. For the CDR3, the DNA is TGTGCCAGCAGCTACTCCCGAGGTCGCAATGAAAAACTGTTTTTT.